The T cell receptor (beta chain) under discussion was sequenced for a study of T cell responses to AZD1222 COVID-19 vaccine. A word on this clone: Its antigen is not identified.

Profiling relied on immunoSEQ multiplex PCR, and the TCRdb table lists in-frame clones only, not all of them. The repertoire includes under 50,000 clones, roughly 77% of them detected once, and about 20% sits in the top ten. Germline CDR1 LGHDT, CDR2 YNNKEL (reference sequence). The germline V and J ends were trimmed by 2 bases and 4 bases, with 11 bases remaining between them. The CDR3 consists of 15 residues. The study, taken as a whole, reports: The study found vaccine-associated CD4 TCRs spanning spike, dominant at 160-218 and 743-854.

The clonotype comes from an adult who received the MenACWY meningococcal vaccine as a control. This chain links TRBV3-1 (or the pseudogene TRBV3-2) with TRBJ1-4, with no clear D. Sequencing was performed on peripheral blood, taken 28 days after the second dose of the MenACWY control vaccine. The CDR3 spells CASSQRFRDNEKLFF. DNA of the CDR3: TGTGCCAGCAGCCAACGGTTCCGGGATAATGAAAAACTGTTTTTT.